This T cell receptor (beta chain) is from a study of OX40 agonist ivuxolimab in advanced cancers. Broader study findings: CD8+ T cells were the subset that, on average, had more expanded clones than CD4+.

Germline values: CDR1 SGDLS, CDR2 YYNGEE. The CDR3 consists of 11 residues. V gave up 3 bases and J gave up 10 bases, with 8 bases separating them. Here immunoSEQ multiplex PCR was the method, and the copy in TCRdb shows in-frame clones only, minus some. The sample includes under 70,000 clones, around 88% of them seen just once. Note on this clone: Its cognate antigen is unknown.

The input for sequencing was CD4+ or CD8+ T cells sorted from blood, taken in a trial of the OX40 agonist ivuxolimab. This TCR derives from an adult with an advanced solid tumor such as melanoma, head and neck, liver or kidney cancer. The gene calls are TRBV9 and TRBJ2-1, with a possible D match to TRBD2 (5 bases). CDR3 sequence reads: CASSARGEQFF. DNA for the CDR3: TGTGCCAGCAGCGCCCGGGGAGAGCAGTTCTTC.